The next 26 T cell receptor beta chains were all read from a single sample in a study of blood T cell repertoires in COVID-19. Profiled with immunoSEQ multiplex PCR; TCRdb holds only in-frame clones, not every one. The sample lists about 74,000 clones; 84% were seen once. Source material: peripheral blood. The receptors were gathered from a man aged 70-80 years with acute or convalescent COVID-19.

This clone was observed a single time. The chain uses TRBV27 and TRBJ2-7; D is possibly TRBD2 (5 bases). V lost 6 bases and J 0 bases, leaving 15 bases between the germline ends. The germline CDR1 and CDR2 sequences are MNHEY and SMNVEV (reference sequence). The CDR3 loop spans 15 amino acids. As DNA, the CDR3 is TGTGCCAGCAGCCCTCTGAGCGGAAGCTCCTACGAGCAGTACTTC. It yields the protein CASSPLSGSSYEQYF.

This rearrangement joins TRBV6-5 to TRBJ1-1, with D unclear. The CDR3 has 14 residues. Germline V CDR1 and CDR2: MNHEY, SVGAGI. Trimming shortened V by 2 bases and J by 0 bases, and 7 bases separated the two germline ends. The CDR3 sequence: CASSYNGLNTEAFF. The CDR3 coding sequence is TGTGCCAGCAGTTACAACGGGTTGAACACTGAAGCTTTCTTT.

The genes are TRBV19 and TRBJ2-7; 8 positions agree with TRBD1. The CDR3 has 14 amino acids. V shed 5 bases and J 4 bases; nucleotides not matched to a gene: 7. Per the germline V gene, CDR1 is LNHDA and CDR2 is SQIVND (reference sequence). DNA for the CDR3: TGTGCCAGTAGTCCTACAGGGGGGAAGTACGAGCAGTACTTC. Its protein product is CASSPTGGKYEQYF.

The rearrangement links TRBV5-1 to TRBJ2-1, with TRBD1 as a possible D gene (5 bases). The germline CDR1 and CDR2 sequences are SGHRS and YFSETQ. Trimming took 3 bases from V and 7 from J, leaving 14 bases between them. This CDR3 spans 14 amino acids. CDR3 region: CASSWGPGSNEQFF. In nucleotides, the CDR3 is TGCGCCAGCAGCTGGGGTCCAGGGTCGAATGAGCAGTTCTTC. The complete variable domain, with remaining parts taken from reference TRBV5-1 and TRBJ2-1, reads KAGVTQTPRYLIKTRGQQVTLSCSPISGHRSVSWYQQTPGQGLQFLFEYFSETQRNKGNFPGRFSGRQFSNSRSEMNVSTLELGDSALYLCASSWGPGSNEQFFGPGTRLTVL.

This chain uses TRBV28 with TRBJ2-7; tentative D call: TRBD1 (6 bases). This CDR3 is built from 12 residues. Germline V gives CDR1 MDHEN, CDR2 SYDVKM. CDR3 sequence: CAAGTLSYEQYF. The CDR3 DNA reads TGTGCTGCCGGGACACTCTCCTACGAGCAGTACTTC.

The CDR3 reads CSASNRGGNQPQHF. The DNA for the CDR3 is TGCAGTGCTAGTAACAGGGGAGGCAATCAGCCCCAGCATTTT. This rearrangement joins TRBV20-1 to TRBJ1-5, with 7 bases matching TRBD1. Germline V CDR1 and CDR2: DFQATT, SNEGSKA (reference sequence). This CDR3 has 14 amino acids. The ends lost 3 bases at V and 2 bases at J; junction bases unmatched: 4.

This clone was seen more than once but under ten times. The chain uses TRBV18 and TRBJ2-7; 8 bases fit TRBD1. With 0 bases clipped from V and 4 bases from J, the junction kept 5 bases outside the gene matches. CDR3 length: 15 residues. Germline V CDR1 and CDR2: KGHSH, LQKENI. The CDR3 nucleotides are TGTGCCAGCTCACCACCGGGGACAGGAGGGTACGAGCAGTACTTC. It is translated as CASSPPGTGGYEQYF.

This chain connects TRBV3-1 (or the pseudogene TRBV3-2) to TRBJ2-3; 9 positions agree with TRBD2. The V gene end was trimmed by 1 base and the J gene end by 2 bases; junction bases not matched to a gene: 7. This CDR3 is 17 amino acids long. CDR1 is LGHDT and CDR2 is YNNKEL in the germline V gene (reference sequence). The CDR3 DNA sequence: TGTGCCAGCAGCCAAGTGGGGCCTAGCGGGGCCACAGATACGCAGTATTTT. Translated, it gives CASSQVGPSGATDTQYF.

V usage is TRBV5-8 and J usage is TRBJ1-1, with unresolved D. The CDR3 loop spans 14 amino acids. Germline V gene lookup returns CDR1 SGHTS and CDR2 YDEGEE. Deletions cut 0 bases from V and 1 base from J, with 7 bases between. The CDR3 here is CASSLGSANTEAFF. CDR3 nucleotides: TGTGCCAGCAGCTTGGGCAGTGCGAACACTGAAGCTTTCTTT.

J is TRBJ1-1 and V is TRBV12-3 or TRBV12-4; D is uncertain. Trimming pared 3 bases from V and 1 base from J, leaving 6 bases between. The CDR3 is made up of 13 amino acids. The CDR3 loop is CASSFWQNTEAFF. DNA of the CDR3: TGTGCCAGCAGTTTTTGGCAGAACACTGAAGCTTTCTTT.

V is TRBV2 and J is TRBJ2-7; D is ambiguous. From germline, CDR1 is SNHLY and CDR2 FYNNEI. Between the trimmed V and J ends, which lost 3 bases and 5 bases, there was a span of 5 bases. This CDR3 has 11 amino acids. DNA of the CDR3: TGTGCCAGCAGTGAGTGGCACGAGCAGTACTTC. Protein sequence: CASSEWHEQYF.

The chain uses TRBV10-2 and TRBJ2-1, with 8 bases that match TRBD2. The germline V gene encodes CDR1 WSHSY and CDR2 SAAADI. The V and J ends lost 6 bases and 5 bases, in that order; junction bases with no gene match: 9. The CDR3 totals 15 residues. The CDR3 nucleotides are TGCGCCAGCAGGGTACTAGCGGAGTATAACAATGAGCAGTTCTTC. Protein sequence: CASRVLAEYNNEQFF.

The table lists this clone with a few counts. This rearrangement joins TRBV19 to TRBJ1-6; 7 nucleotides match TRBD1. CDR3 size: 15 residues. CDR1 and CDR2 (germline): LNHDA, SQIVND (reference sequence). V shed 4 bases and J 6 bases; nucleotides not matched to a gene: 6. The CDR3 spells CASSKRTGSNSPLHF. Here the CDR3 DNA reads TGTGCCAGTAGTAAACGGACAGGATCTAATTCACCCCTCCACTTT.

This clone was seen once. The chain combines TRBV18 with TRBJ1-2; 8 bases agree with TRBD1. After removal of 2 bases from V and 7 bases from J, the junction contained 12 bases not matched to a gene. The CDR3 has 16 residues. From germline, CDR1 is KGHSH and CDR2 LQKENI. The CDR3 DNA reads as TGTGCCAGCTCACCATCAGAGACAGGGGTTATGAGTGGCTACACCTTC. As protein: CASSPSETGVMSGYTF.

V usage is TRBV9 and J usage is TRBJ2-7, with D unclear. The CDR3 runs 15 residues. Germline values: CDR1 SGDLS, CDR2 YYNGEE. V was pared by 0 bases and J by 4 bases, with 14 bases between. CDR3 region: CASSVDETRTYEQYF. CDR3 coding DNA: TGTGCCAGCAGCGTAGATGAGACAAGAACTTACGAGCAGTACTTC.

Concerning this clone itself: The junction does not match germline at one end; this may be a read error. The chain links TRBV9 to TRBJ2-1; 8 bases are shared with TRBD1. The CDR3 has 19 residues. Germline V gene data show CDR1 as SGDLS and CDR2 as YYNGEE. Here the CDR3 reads CTSSVGGGGYRGSRNEQFF. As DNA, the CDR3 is TGTACCAGCAGCGTAGGTGGAGGGGGGTACAGGGGGTCGCGTAATGAGCAGTTCTTC.

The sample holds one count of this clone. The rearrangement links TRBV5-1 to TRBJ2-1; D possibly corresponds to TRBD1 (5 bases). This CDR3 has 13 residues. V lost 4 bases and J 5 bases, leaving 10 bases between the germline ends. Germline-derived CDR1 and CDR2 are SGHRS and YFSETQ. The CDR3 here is CASSHDSDNEQFF. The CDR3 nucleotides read TGCGCCAGCAGCCATGACAGCGACAATGAGCAGTTCTTC.

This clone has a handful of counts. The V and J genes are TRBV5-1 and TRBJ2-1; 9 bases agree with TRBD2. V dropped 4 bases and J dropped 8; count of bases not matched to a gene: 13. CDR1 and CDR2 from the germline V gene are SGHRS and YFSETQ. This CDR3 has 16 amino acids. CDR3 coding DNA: TGCGCCAGCAGCGTCGGACTAGCGACAACTCAGGATGAGCAGTTCTTC. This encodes CASSVGLATTQDEQFF.

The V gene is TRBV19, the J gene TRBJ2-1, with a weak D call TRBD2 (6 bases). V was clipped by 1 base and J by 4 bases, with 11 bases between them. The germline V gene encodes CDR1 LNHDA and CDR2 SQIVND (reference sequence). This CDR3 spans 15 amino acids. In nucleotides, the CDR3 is TGTGCCAGTAGTATAGTTACTGGGGGGTACAATGAGCAGTTCTTC. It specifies CASSIVTGGYNEQFF.

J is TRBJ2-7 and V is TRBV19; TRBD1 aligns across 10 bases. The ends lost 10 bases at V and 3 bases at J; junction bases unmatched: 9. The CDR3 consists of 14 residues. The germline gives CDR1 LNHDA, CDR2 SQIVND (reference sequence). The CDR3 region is CATNPGTGVYEQYF. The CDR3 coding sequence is TGTGCCACAAACCCCGGGACAGGGGTCTACGAGCAGTACTTC.

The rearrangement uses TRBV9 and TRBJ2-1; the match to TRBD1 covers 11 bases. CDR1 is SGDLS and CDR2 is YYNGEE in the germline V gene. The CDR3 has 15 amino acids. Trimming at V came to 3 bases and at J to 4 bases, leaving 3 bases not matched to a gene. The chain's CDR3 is CASSGGTGGYNEQFF. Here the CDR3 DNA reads TGTGCCAGCAGCGGAGGGACAGGGGGTTACAATGAGCAGTTCTTC. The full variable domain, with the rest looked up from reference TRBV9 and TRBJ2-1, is DSGVTQTPKHLITATGQRVTLRCSPRSGDLSVYWYQQSLDQGLQFLIQYYNGEERAKGNILERFSAQQFPDLHSELNLSSLELGDSALYFCASSGGTGGYNEQFFGPGTRLTVL.

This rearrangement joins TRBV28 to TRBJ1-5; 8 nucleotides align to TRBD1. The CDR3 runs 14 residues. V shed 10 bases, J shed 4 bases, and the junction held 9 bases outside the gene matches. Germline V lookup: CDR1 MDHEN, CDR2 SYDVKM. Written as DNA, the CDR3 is TGTGCCATTGTTGGACAGGGTGGGAATCAGCCCCAGCATTTT. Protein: CAIVGQGGNQPQHF.

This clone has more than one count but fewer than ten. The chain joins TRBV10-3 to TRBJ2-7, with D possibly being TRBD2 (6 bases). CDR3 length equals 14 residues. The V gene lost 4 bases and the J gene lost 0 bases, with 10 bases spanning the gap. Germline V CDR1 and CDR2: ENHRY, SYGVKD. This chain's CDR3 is CAISGGGISYEQYF. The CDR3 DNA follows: TGTGCCATCAGTGGCGGCGGGATCTCCTACGAGCAGTACTTC.

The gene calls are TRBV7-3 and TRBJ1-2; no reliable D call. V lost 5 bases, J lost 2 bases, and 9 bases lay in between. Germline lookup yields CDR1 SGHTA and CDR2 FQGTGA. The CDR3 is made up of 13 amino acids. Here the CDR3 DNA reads TGTGCCAGCAGCCCTGGGCGCAACTATGGCTACACCTTC. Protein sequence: CASSPGRNYGYTF.

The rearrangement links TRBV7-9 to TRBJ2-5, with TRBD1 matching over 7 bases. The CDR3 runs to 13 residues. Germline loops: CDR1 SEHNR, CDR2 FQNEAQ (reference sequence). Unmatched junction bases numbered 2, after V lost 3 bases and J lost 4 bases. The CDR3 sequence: CASSFRDRETQYF. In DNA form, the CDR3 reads TGTGCCAGCAGCTTTAGGGACAGAGAGACCCAGTACTTC.

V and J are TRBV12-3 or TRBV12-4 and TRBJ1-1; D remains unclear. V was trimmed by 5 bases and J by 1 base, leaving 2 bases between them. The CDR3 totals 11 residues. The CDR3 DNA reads TGTGCCAGCAGTCAGAACACTGAAGCTTTCTTT. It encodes CASSQNTEAFF.